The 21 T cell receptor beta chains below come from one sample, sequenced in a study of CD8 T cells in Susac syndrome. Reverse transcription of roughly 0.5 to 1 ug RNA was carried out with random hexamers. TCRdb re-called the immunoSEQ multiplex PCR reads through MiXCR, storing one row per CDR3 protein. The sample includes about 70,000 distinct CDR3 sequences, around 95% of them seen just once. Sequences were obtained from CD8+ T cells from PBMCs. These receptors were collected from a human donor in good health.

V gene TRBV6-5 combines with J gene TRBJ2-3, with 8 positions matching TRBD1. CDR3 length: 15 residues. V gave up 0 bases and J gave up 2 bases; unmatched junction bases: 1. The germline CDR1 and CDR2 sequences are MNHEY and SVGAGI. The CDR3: CASSYSTGATDTQYF. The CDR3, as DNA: TGTGCCAGCAGTTACTCGACAGGGGCCACAGATACGCAGTATTTT.

This chain's CDR3 is CASSPRTGGGYEQYV. CDR3 nucleotides: TGTGCCAGCAGCCCCCGGACAGGAGGAGGGTACGAGCAGTACGTC. The J gene is TRBJ2-7, the V gene TRBV4-2, with a weak D call TRBD1 (7 bases). Trimming took 4 bases from V and 4 from J, leaving 17 bases between them. Germline CDR1 is LGHNA and CDR2 is YNFKEQ. CDR3 length: 15 amino acids.

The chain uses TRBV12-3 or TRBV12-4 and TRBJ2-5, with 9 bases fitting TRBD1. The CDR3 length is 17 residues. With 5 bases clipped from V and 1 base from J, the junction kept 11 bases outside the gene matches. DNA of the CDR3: TGTGCCAGCAGTCTCCAGGGACAGGGAGCAGTCCAAGAGACCCAGTACTTC. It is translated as CASSLQGQGAVQETQYF.

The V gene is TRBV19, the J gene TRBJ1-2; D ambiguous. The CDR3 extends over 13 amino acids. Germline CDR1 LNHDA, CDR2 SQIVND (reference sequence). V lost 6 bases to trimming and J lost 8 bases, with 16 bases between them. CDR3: CASSSSATEGYTF. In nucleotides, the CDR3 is TGTGCCAGTAGCTCTTCAGCTACGGAGGGCTACACCTTC.

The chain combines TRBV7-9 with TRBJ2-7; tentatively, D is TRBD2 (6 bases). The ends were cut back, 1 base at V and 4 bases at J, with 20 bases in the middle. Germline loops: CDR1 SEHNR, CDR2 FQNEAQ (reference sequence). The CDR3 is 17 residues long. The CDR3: CASSLDLGQGAGYEQYF. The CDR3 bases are TGTGCCAGCAGCTTAGATCTGGGGCAGGGAGCGGGTTACGAGCAGTACTTC.

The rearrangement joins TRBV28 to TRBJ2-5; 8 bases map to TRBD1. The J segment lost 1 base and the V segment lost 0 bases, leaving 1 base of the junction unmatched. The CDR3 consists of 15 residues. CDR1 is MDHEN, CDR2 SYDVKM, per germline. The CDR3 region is CASSLWDRAQETQYF. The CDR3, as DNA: TGTGCCAGCAGTTTATGGGACAGGGCCCAAGAGACCCAGTACTTC.

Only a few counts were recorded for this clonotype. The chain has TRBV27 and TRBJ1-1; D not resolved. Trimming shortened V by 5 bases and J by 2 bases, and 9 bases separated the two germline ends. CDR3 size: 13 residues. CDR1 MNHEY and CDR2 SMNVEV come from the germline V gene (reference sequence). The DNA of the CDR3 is TGTGCCAGCAGTCCATGGGGTAACACTGAAGCTTTCTTT. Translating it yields CASSPWGNTEAFF.

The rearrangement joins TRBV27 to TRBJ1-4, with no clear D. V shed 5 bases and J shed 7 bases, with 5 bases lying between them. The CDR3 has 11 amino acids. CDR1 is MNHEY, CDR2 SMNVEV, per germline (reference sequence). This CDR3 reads CASSRGEKLFF. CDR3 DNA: TGTGCCAGCAGTCGGGGTGAAAAACTGTTTTTT.

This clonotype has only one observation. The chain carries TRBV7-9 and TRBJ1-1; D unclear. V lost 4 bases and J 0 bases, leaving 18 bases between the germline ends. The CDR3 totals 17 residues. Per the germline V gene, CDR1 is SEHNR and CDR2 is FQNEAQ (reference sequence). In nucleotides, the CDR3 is TGTGCCAGCAGCTCACCACTGTTAGGACCGATGAACACTGAAGCTTTCTTT. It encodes CASSSPLLGPMNTEAFF.

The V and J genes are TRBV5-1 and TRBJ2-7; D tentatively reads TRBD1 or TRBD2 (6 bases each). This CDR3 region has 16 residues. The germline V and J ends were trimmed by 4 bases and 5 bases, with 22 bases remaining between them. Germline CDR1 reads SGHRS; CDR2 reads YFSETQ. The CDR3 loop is CASSGGGGQGPHEQYF. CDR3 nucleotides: TGCGCCAGCAGCGGAGGAGGGGGGCAGGGCCCCCACGAGCAGTACTTC.

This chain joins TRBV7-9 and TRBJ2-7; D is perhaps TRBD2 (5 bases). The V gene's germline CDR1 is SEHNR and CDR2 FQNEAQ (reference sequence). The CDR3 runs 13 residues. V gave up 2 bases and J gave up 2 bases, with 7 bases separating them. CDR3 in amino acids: CASSLPTTYEQYF. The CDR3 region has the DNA TGTGCCAGCAGCTTACCGACTACCTACGAGCAGTACTTC.

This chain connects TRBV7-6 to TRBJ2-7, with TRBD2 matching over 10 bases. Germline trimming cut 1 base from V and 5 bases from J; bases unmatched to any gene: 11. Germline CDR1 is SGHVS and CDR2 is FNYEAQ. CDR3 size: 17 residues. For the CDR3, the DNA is TGTGCCAGCAGCTTAGAAGCTAGCGGGGGCTCGAACGACGAGCAGTACTTC. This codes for CASSLEASGGSNDEQYF.

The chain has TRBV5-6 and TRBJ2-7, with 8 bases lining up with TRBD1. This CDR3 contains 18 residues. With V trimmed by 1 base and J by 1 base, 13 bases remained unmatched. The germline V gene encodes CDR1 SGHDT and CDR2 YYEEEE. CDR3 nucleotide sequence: TGTGCCAGCAGCTTGCAGGGACAGGCCAAAAGGAGGTCCTACGAGCAGTACGTC. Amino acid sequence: CASSLQGQAKRRSYEQYV.

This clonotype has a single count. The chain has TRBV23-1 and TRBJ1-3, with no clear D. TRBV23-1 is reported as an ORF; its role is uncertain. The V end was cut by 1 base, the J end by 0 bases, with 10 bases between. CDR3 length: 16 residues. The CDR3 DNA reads TGCGCCAGCAGTCAATGGTGCCCTAACTCTGGAAACACCATATATTTT. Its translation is CASSQWCPNSGNTIYF.

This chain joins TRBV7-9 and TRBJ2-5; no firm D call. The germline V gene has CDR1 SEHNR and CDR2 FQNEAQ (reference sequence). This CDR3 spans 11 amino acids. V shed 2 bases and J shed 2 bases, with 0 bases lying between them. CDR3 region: CASSLQETQYF. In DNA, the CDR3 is TGTGCCAGCAGCTTACAAGAGACCCAGTACTTC.

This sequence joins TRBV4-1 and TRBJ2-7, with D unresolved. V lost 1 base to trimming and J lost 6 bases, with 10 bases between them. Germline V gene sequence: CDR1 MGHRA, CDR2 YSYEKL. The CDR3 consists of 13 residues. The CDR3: CASSQGLGLEQYV. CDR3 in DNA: TGCGCCAGCAGCCAAGGCCTCGGGCTCGAGCAGTACGTC.

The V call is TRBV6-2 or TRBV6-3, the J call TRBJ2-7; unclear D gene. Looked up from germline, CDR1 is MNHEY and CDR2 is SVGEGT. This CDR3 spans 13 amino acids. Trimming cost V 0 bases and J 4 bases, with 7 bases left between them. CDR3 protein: CASSYSIAYEQYV. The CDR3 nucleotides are TGTGCCAGCAGTTACTCCATCGCGTACGAGCAGTACGTC.

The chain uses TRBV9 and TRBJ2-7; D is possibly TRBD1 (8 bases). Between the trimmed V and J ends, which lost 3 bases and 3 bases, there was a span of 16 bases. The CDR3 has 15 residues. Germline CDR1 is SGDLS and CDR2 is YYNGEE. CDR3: CASSGGGQEIYEQYF. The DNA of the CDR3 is TGTGCCAGCAGCGGGGGGGGACAGGAGATCTACGAGCAGTACTTC.

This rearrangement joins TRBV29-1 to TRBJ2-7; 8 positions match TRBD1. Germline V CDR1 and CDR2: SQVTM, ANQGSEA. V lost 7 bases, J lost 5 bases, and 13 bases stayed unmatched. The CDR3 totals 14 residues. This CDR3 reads CSASLLTGVNEQYF. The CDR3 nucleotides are TGCAGCGCATCGCTCCTGACAGGGGTTAACGAGCAGTACTTC.

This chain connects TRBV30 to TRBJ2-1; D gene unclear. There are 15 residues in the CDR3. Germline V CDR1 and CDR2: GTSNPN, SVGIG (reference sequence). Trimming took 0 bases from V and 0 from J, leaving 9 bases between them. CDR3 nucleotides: TGTGCCTGGAGTGTACCCGCACCCTCCTACAATGAGCAGTTCTTC. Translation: CAWSVPAPSYNEQFF. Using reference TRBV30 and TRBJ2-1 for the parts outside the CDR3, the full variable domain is SQTIHQWPATLVQPVGSPLSLECTVEGTSNPNLYWYRQAAGRGLQLLFYSVGIGQISSEVPQNLSASRPQDRQFILSSKKLLLSDSGFYLCAWSVPAPSYNEQFFGPGTRLTVL.

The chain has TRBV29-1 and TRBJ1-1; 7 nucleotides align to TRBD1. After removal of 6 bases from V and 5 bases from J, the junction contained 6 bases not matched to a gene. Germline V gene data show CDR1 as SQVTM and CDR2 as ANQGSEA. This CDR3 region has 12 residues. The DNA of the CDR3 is TGCAGCGTCTTGGCAGGGGGTACTGAAGCTTTCTTT. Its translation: CSVLAGGTEAFF. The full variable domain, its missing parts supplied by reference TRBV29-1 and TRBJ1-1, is SAVISQKPSRDICQRGTSLTIQCQVDSQVTMMFWYRQQPGQSLTLIATANQGSEATYESGFVIDKFPISRPNLTFSTLTVSNMSPEDSSIYLCSVLAGGTEAFFGQGTRLTVV.